This T cell receptor beta chain was identified during a study of beta chain features in type 1 diabetes. Every isolated RNA sample was fully reverse transcribed, so sequencing captured expressed TCRB transcripts. The protocol was immunoSEQ multiplex PCR, while the TCRdb copy is restricted to in-frame clones and leaves out a portion. The table includes fewer than 550,000 clones, around 10% detected once. Study-wide findings and caveats: Whatever favoring of shorter templates PCR might show would apply equally to patients and controls.

About this clone: The antigen is unknown.

Material for sequencing was naive CD4+ T cells from blood. This receptor was identified in a woman aged 18-29 years in good health.

CDR3 residues: CATIRGTGGATTTYEQYV. CDR3 bases: TGTGCCACCATAAGGGGGACAGGGGGTGCAACCACTACCTACGAGCAGTACGTC. The rearrangement links TRBV25-1 to TRBJ2-7; 11 bases agree with TRBD1. The V gene's germline CDR1 is MGHDK and CDR2 SYGVNS. The CDR3 spans 18 residues. V was pared by 10 bases and J by 2 bases, with 19 bases of the junction left unmatched.